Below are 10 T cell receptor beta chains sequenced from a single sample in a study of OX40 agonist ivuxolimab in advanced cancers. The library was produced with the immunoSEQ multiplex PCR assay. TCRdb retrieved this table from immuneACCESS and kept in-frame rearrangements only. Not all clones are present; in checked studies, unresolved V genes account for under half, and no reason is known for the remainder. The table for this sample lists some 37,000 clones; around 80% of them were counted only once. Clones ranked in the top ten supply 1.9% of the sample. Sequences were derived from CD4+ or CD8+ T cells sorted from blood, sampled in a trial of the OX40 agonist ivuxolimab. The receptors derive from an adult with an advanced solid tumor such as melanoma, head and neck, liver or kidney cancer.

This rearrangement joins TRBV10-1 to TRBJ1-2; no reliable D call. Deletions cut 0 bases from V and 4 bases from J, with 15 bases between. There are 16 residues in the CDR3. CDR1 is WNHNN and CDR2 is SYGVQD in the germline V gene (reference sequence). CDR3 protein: CASSESQAPPLYGYTF. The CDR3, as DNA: TGCGCCAGCAGTGAGTCTCAAGCCCCACCACTCTATGGCTACACCTTC.

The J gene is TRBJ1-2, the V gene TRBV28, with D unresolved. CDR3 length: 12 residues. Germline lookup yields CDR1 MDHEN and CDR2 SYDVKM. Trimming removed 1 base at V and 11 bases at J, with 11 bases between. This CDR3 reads CASSLSAGGYTF. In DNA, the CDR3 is TGTGCCAGCAGTTTATCGGCGGGAGGGTACACCTTC.

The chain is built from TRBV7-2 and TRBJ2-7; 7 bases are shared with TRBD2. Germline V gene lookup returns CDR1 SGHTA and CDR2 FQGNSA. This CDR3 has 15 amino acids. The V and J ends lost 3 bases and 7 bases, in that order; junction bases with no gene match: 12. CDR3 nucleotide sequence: TGTGCCAGCAGCTTGAAGGGAGGGAAGGCTGTTGAGCAGTACTTC. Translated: CASSLKGGKAVEQYF.

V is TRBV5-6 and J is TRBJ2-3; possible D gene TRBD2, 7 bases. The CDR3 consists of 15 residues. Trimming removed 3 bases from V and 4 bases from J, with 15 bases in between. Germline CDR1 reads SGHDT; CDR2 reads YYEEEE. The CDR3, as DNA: TGTGCCAGCAGCTCGTGGGGGGGCCCCCCAGATACGCAGTATTTT. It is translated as CASSSWGGPPDTQYF.

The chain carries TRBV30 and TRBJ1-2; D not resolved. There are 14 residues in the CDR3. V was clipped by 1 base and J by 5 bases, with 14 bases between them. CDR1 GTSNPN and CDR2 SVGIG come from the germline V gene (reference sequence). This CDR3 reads CAWSAAGYLYGYTF. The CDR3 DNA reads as TGTGCCTGGAGTGCGGCGGGATACTTATATGGCTACACCTTC.

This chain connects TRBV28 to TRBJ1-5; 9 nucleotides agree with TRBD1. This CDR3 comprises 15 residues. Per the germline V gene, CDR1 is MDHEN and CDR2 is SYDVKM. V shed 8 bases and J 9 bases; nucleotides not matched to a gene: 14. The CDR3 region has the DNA TGTGCCAGCGCCCTGGGGGACAGGGAACTTCGGCCCCAGCATTTT. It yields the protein CASALGDRELRPQHF. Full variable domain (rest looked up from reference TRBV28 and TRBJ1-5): DVKVTQSSRYLVKRTGEKVFLECVQDMDHENMFWYRQDPGLGLRLIYFSYDVKMKEKGDIPEGYSVSREKKERFSLILESASTNQTSMYLCASALGDRELRPQHFGDGTRLSIL.

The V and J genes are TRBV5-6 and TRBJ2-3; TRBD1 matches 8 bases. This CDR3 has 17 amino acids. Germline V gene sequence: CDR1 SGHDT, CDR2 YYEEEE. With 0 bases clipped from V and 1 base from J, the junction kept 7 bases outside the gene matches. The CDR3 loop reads CASSLDYRGSGTDTQYF. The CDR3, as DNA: TGTGCCAGCAGCTTGGACTACAGGGGGTCGGGCACAGATACGCAGTATTTT.

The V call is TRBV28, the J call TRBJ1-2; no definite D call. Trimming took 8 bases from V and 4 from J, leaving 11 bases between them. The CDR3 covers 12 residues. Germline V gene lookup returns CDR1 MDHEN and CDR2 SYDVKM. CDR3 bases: TGTGCCAGCCTTACAGAACCCTATGGCTACACCTTC. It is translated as CASLTEPYGYTF.

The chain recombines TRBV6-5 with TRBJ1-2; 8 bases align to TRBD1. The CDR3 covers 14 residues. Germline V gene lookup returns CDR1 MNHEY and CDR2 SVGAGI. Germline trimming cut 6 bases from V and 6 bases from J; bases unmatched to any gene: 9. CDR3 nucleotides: TGTGCCAGCAGCCGGGACAGGAATTATGATGGCTACACCTTC. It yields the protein CASSRDRNYDGYTF.

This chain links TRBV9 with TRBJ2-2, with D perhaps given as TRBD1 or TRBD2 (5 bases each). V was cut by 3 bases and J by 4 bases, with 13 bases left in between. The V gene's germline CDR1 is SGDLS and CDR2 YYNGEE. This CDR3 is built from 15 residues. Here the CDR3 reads CASSASGTFTGELFF. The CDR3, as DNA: TGTGCCAGCAGCGCCTCCGGGACCTTCACCGGGGAGCTGTTTTTT.